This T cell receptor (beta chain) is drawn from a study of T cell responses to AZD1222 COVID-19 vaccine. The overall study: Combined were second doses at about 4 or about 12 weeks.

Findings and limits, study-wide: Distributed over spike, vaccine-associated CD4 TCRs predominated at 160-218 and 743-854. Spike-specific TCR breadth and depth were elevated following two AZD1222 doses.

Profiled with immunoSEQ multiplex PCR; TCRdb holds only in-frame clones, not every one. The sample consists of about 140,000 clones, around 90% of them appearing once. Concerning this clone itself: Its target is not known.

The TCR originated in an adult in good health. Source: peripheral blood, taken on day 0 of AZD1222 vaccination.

The CDR3: CASSYAPGKPYYEQYF. CDR3 DNA: TGTGCCAGCAGTTACGCCCCAGGGAAACCCTACTACGAGCAGTACTTC. The chain uses TRBV6-2 or TRBV6-3 and TRBJ2-7, with D possibly matching TRBD1 (5 bases). The V gene's germline CDR1 is MNHEY and CDR2 SVGEGT. Trimming cost V 2 bases and J 3 bases, with 17 bases left between them. CDR3 length: 16 amino acids.